A selection of T cell receptor beta chains follows, all from one sample in a study of Graves' ophthalmopathy and Graves' hyperthyroidism. TCRdb re-called the multiplex PCR reads with MiXCR, one entry per CDR3 protein. Seen here are 740,000 or so distinct CDR3 sequences, 40% observed once, and the top ten hold roughly 46%. What was sequenced was peripheral blood. Every receptor here comes from an adult man with Graves' ophthalmopathy. Each CDR3 is given with its conserved first and last residue. A D gene is named only where the DNA matches it firmly. The listing skips clone size in some rows; elsewhere it reads once, few, many or a size class.

few,TRBV20-1,TRBD1,TRBJ2-5,TGCAGTGCTAGTGCGGACAGGGCCCAAGAGACCCAGTACTTC,CSASADRAQETQYF
few,TRBV2,.,TRBJ1-4,TGTGCCAGCAGTGAAATGGGGGCAACTAATGAAAAACTGTTTTTT,CASSEMGATNEKLFF
.,TRBV7-2,.,TRBJ2-7,TGTGCCAGCAGCTTAGGCCTTCCCGAGCAGTACTTC,CASSLGLPEQYF
.,TRBV5-1,.,TRBJ2-5,TGCGCCAGCAGCTTGAGAGGGGCGGAGACCCAGTACTTC,CASSLRGAETQYF
few,TRBV5-4,.,TRBJ1-6,TGTGCCAGCAGCTTGGATTTATCAAGTAATTCACCCCTCCACTTT,CASSLDLSSNSPLHF
.,TRBV7-9,TRBD2,TRBJ2-7,TGTGCCAGCAGCTTAGGTTCTAGCGGGAGGCCTACCTCCTACGAGCAGTACTTC,CASSLGSSGRPTSYEQYF
many,TRBV7-9,.,TRBJ2-2,TGTGCCAGCAGCCATACAGTTAACACCGGGGAGCTGTTTTTT,CASSHTVNTGELFF
.,TRBV25-1,.,TRBJ2-7,TGTGCCAGCAGCCAAAGGGGGTTCTACGAGCAGTACTTC,CASSQRGFYEQYF
many,TRBV7-2,.,TRBJ1-2,TGTGCCAGCAGCCACCCGTTTCGGGATGGCTACACCTTC,CASSHPFRDGYTF
.,TRBV10-1,TRBD1,TRBJ2-7,TGCGCCAGCAGTGAATACGGGACAGGGGCTGGTTCCTACGAGCAGTACTTC,CASSEYGTGAGSYEQYF
once,TRBV12-3/TRBV12-4,.,TRBJ1-2,TGTGCCGGCAGCCGCGAACAGGTGGTGGCTATCTATGGCTACACCTTC,CAGSREQVVAIYGYTF
.,TRBV20-1,TRBD1,TRBJ2-5,TGCAGTGCTCAATCCCCGGGACAGGGCGGTGAGACCCAGTACTTC,CSAQSPGQGGETQYF
many,TRBV29-1,TRBD1,TRBJ1-6,TGCAGCGTTGGGACAGGGGGTAATTCACCCCTCCACTTT,CSVGTGGNSPLHF
.,TRBV7-9,TRBD2,TRBJ2-2,TGTGCCAGCAGCTTAGGTCTCCTAGCGGGATCCACCGGGGAGCTGTTTTTT,CASSLGLLAGSTGELFF
.,TRBV24-1,.,TRBJ1-2,TGTGCCACCAGTGCGGCAGGATCCACCGGGTATGGCTACACCTTC,CATSAAGSTGYGYTF
few,TRBV7-2,.,TRBJ1-2,TGTGCCAGCAGCTTAGATGGTCCGGCAAACTATGGCTACACCTTC,CASSLDGPANYGYTF
.,TRBV10-3,TRBD1,TRBJ2-6,TGTGCCAGCAGTTTACGGGACAGGGTCCGGGGGGCCAACGTCCTGACTTTC,CASSLRDRVRGANVLTF
.,TRBV14,.,TRBJ1-4,TGTGCCAGCAGCCAACAGCCGGCTACTAATGAAAAACTGTTTTTT,CASSQQPATNEKLFF
.,TRBV19,TRBD2,TRBJ2-5,TGTGCCAGTAGTACGCGGACTAGACAAGAGACCCAGTACTTC,CASSTRTRQETQYF
.,TRBV10-3,TRBD1,TRBJ2-6,TGTGCCAGCATTGGGGACAGGAGACCTGAAACTGGGGCCAACGTCCTGACTTTC,CASIGDRRPETGANVLTF
many,TRBV29-1,TRBD2,TRBJ2-5,TGCAGCGTGCGACTAGCGGGATACCAAGAGACCCAGTACTTC,CSVRLAGYQETQYF
.,TRBV25-1,TRBD1,TRBJ1-1,TGTGCCAGCAGTGAAGAAGGGACAGAAGAAGCTTTCTTT,CASSEEGTEEAFF
many,TRBV2,TRBD1,TRBJ2-7,TGTGCCACTCACCCGGACAGGGGAGGCGAGCAGTACTTC,CATHPDRGGEQYF
.,TRBV7-9,TRBD1,TRBJ2-5,TGTGCCAGCAGCTCCCACGCAGGGGGCTCAGAGACCCAGTACTTC,CASSSHAGGSETQYF
.,TRBV24-1,.,TRBJ1-5,TGTGCCAGTAGTATCGTCGGGACCCGGAGCAATCAGCCCCAGCATTTT,CASSIVGTRSNQPQHF
many,TRBV7-2,TRBD1,TRBJ2-5,TGTGCCAGCAGCTCATACGGACAGGCCCAAGAGACCCAGTACTTC,CASSSYGQAQETQYF